The 7 T cell receptor beta chains given below trace back to one sample, sequenced in a study of T cell responses to AZD1222 COVID-19 vaccine. The assay was immunoSEQ multiplex PCR, and TCRdb's table has in-frame clones only and misses some. The sample lists roughly 170,000 clones; 85% to 95% were seen once. Sequencing was performed on peripheral blood, taken on day 0 of AZD1222 vaccination. These TCRs come from an adult in good health.

The chain employs TRBV7-9 and TRBJ1-4; 9 bases match TRBD1. V was pared by 1 base and J by 8 bases, with 5 bases of the junction left unmatched. CDR3 length equals 15 residues. From germline, CDR1 is SEHNR and CDR2 FQNEAQ (reference sequence). For the CDR3, the DNA is TGTGCCAGCAGCTTAGGGGACAGGGTAAACGAAAAACTGTTTTTT. This translates into CASSLGDRVNEKLFF.

The J gene is TRBJ2-7, the V gene TRBV3-1 (or the pseudogene TRBV3-2), with D hard to call. CDR1 LGHDT and CDR2 YNNKEL come from the germline V gene (reference sequence). This CDR3 contains 13 residues. The V end was cut by 4 bases, the J end by 3 bases, with 10 bases between. The CDR3 here is CASSRWVNYEQYF. As DNA, the CDR3 is TGTGCCAGCAGCCGCTGGGTCAACTACGAGCAGTACTTC.

J is TRBJ2-7 and V is TRBV18; D is possibly TRBD1 or TRBD2 (5 bases each). There are 15 residues in the CDR3. V shed 3 bases and J shed 0 bases, with 12 bases lying between them. The germline V gene encodes CDR1 KGHSH and CDR2 LQKENI. CDR3 region: CASSPGEISSYEQYF. CDR3 coding DNA: TGTGCCAGCTCACCGGGGGAAATAAGCTCCTACGAGCAGTACTTC. Full variable domain (missing parts from reference TRBV18 and TRBJ2-7): NAGVMQNPRHLVRRRGQEARLRCSPMKGHSHVYWYRQLPEEGLKFMVYLQKENIIDESGMPKERFSAEFPKEGPSILRIQQVVRGDSAAYFCASSPGEISSYEQYFGPGTRLTVT.

This sequence joins TRBV3-1 (or the pseudogene TRBV3-2) and TRBJ1-6; D perhaps matches TRBD1 (6 bases). Germline V gives CDR1 LGHDT, CDR2 YNNKEL (reference sequence). Trimming took 2 bases from V and 9 from J, leaving 8 bases between them. The CDR3 runs to 13 residues. The CDR3 bases are TGTGCCAGCAGCCAAACAGGGACTTCACCCCTCCACTTT. Protein sequence: CASSQTGTSPLHF.

This chain joins TRBV11-2 and TRBJ2-2; D call uncertain. CDR3 length equals 14 residues. Germline CDR1 is SGHAT and CDR2 is FQNNGV. The V and J ends lost 1 base and 0 bases respectively, with 3 bases between them. This CDR3 is CASSLVSNTGELFF. DNA of the CDR3: TGTGCCAGCAGCTTAGTCTCGAACACCGGGGAGCTGTTTTTT.

This clone has a single count. This chain uses TRBV28 with TRBJ1-2; possibly TRBD1 for D (5 bases). Trimming took 5 bases from V and 1 from J, leaving 5 bases between them. Germline CDR1 reads MDHEN; CDR2 reads SYDVKM. The CDR3 is 12 residues long. CDR3 in DNA: TGTGCCAGCAGTCAGGGTAACTATGGCTACACCTTC. This encodes CASSQGNYGYTF.

The J gene is TRBJ1-4, the V gene TRBV7-2, with D possibly TRBD1 on 6 matching bases. The CDR3 has 13 residues. V was trimmed by 4 bases and J by 5 bases, leaving 8 bases between them. CDR1 and CDR2 from the germline V gene are SGHTA and FQGNSA. The CDR3 region is CASSSQGNEKLFF. In DNA, the CDR3 is TGTGCCAGCAGCTCACAGGGAAATGAAAAACTGTTTTTT. Based on the CDR3 plus reference TRBV7-2 and TRBJ1-4, the full variable domain is GAGVSQSPSNKVTEKGKDVELRCDPISGHTALYWYRQSLGQGLEFLIYFQGNSAPDKSGLPSDRFSAERTGGSVSTLTIQRTQQEDSAVYLCASSSQGNEKLFFGSGTQLSVL.